This paragraph covers one T cell receptor beta chain sequence. The source of the sample is a study of Tregs in tolerant kidney transplant recipients. Trimming took off 3 bases at V and 4 bases at J, with 17 bases between the two ends. This CDR3 spans 16 amino acids. The germline CDR1 and CDR2 sequences are SGHDT and YYEEEE. Here immunoSEQ multiplex PCR was the method, and the copy in TCRdb shows in-frame clones only, minus some. The sample records roughly 120,000 clones, almost 95% being singletons. This TCR was recovered from a human donor in good health. The sample taken for sequencing was CD4+ T cells from blood. The chain employs TRBV5-6 and TRBJ1-3; no clear D gene. CDR3 sequence: CASSSYGRAGGNTIYF. CDR3 sequence (DNA): TGTGCCAGCAGCTCTTACGGCAGAGCAGGAGGAAACACCATATATTTT.